These 22 T cell receptor beta chains originate from one sample sequenced in a study of T cells in Graves' hyperthyroidism and ophthalmopathy. TCR beta CDR3 regions were amplified from RNA. In the first-round RT-PCR of the TCR CDR3, the HTBI primer set was used. TCRdb re-called the multiplex PCR reads with MiXCR, one entry per CDR3 protein. The sample shows around 450,000 distinct CDR3 sequences, roughly 15% of them seen only once. Sequenced sample: blood. These receptors came from a woman between 18 and 30 years old with Graves' hyperthyroidism.

This clonotype was observed a handful of times. The V gene is TRBV5-1, the J gene TRBJ1-1, with D possibly TRBD1 on 6 matching bases. This CDR3 has 14 amino acids. Per germline, CDR1 SGHRS and CDR2 YFSETQ. V was cut by 3 bases and J by 6 bases, with 15 bases left in between. The CDR3 DNA reads TGCGCCAGCAGCTGGGAATTTGAGGGGGCTGAAGCTTTCTTT. It encodes CASSWEFEGAEAFF.

The table lists this clonotype with many counts. The chain uses TRBV20-1 and TRBJ2-1, with 9 bases aligning to TRBD2. This CDR3 spans 14 amino acids. Germline V CDR1 and CDR2: DFQATT, SNEGSKA (reference sequence). The ends lost 2 bases at V and 3 bases at J; junction bases unmatched: 2. Here the CDR3 reads CSARKRGVYNEQFF. The CDR3 bases are TGCAGTGCTAGAAAGCGGGGGGTCTACAATGAGCAGTTCTTC.

A word on this clonotype: Because it lacks the conserved phenylalanine or tryptophan at the end, this CDR3 is likely a read error. The chain carries TRBV12-3 or TRBV12-4 and TRBJ2-1, with D possibly TRBD1 on 6 matching bases. V was trimmed by 6 bases and J by 7 bases, leaving 10 bases between them. The CDR3 covers 12 residues. The CDR3 DNA follows: TGTGCCAGCAGCCTTCAGGGGAATGAGCAGTTCCTC. Amino acid sequence: CASSLQGNEQFL.

In the case of this clonotype: An end of the junction does not agree with germline; a read error may underlie this. The rearrangement uses TRBV6-1 and TRBJ2-2; D unresolved. The CDR3 consists of 14 residues. In germline, CDR1 is MNHNS, CDR2 SASEGT. As DNA, the CDR3 is TGTGCCGGCAGCCTGACGAGCCTTGGCGGGGAGCTGTTTTTT. This sequence encodes CAGSLTSLGGELFF.

This chain connects TRBV27 to TRBJ1-2; no reliable D call. V lost 6 bases to trimming and J lost 4 bases, with 21 bases between them. CDR1 and CDR2 from the germline V gene are MNHEY and SMNVEV (reference sequence). The CDR3 extends over 16 amino acids. The CDR3 DNA is TGTGCCAGCAGCTTAAGCTCGGAGTGGGGTACCTATGGCTACACCTTC. This encodes CASSLSSEWGTYGYTF.

The chain joins TRBV5-1 to TRBJ2-6; no reliable D call. Trimming removed 2 bases at V and 3 bases at J, with 9 bases between. The germline V gene encodes CDR1 SGHRS and CDR2 YFSETQ. The CDR3 is 15 residues long. This chain's CDR3 is CASSFSGVGANVLTF. CDR3 nucleotide sequence: TGCGCCAGCAGCTTTTCAGGAGTTGGGGCCAACGTCCTGACTTTC.

This clonotype has a count of ten or more. The chain carries TRBV6-5 and TRBJ2-7; D might be TRBD1 or TRBD2, each matching 5 bases. Trimming removed 0 bases at V and 1 base at J, with 10 bases between. CDR3 length: 15 residues. Germline lookup yields CDR1 MNHEY and CDR2 SVGAGI. CDR3 protein: CASSYSSGPSYEQYF. The CDR3 nucleotides are TGTGCCAGCAGTTACTCGTCGGGGCCGTCCTACGAGCAGTACTTC.

This clonotype has only a few counts. V and J are TRBV6-1 and TRBJ1-1; 10 positions agree with TRBD1. The CDR3 has 15 amino acids. The germline gives CDR1 MNHNS, CDR2 SASEGT. Unmatched junction bases numbered 5, after V lost 6 bases and J lost 1 base. The CDR3 spells CASSQTGGGNTEAFF. CDR3 DNA: TGTGCCAGCAGCCAGACAGGGGGCGGGAACACTGAAGCTTTCTTT.

The J gene is TRBJ2-7, the V gene TRBV27; 15 bases agree with TRBD2. V trimming: 0 bases; J trimming: 1 base; junction bases outside the gene matches: 1. Germline V gene data show CDR1 as MNHEY and CDR2 as SMNVEV (reference sequence). CDR3 length: 17 residues. CDR3 amino acids: CASSLSGLAGGSYEQYF. Written as DNA, the CDR3 is TGTGCCAGCAGTTTATCGGGACTAGCGGGAGGTTCCTACGAGCAGTACTTC.

The rearrangement uses TRBV12-3 or TRBV12-4 and TRBJ2-2; no definite D call. V was pared by 7 bases and J by 1 base, with 7 bases between. The CDR3 sequence is 13 residues long. The CDR3 sequence: CASIRGNTGELFF. The CDR3 coding sequence is TGTGCCAGCATTCGTGGGAACACCGGGGAGCTGTTTTTT.

This clonotype was recorded at least ten times. This sequence joins TRBV7-2 and TRBJ2-3; a possible D gene is TRBD2 (5 bases). CDR1 and CDR2 from the germline V gene are SGHTA and FQGNSA. Trimming left V 4 bases short and J 9 bases short, with 11 bases between. The CDR3 length is 12 residues. CDR3 in amino acids: CASSSTTWTQYF. The DNA of the CDR3 is TGTGCCAGCAGCTCGACTACCTGGACGCAGTATTTT.

V and J are TRBV29-1 and TRBJ2-5; D is uncertain. Between the trimmed V and J ends, which lost 3 bases and 2 bases, there was a span of 10 bases. The CDR3 consists of 13 residues. Germline V CDR1 and CDR2: SQVTM, ANQGSEA. This CDR3 reads CSVDLSWQETQYF. The CDR3 DNA follows: TGCAGCGTTGACTTATCGTGGCAAGAGACCCAGTACTTC.

Only a few counts were recorded for this clonotype. A much larger clone differs from this one at a single base, so this may be a read error. The chain couples TRBV20-1 to TRBJ2-3; 9 positions match TRBD2. The CDR3 is 16 residues long. From germline, CDR1 is DFQATT and CDR2 SNEGSKA (reference sequence). CDR3 nucleotides: TGCAGTACTAGTGTGGTAGCGGGAGATGTTAGGGATACGCAGTATTTT. This translates into CSTSVVAGDVRDTQYF.

This clonotype was counted only a few times. This chain uses TRBV10-3 with TRBJ2-1; 10 bases are a match to TRBD2. After removal of 6 bases from V and 2 bases from J, the junction contained 19 bases not matched to a gene. The V gene's germline CDR1 is ENHRY and CDR2 SYGVKD. There are 20 residues in the CDR3. The CDR3 region has the DNA TGTGCCATCAGCAACTTAACCGGGACTAGCGACAAAGATGCCTACAATGAGCAGTTCTTC. Protein: CAISNLTGTSDKDAYNEQFF.

This clonotype was seen only a few times. The chain couples TRBV6-1 to TRBJ1-1, with D hard to call. V dropped 6 bases and J dropped 6 bases, with 14 bases sitting between them. The CDR3 sequence is 13 residues long. CDR1 and CDR2 from the germline V gene are MNHNS and SASEGT. The chain's CDR3 is CASSPDGGAEAFF. CDR3 nucleotide sequence: TGTGCCAGCAGCCCTGATGGCGGGGCTGAAGCTTTCTTT.

The table lists this clonotype with many counts. This rearrangement joins TRBV20-1 to TRBJ2-2, with 8 bases that match TRBD2. With V trimmed by 0 bases and J by 7 bases, 4 bases remained unmatched. CDR3 length: 14 amino acids. Germline assignment: CDR1 DFQATT and CDR2 SNEGSKA (reference sequence). The CDR3 DNA reads TGCAGTGCTAGAGATACTAGCGGTATCGGGGAGCTGTTTTTT. Residues: CSARDTSGIGELFF.

There are a few counts of this clonotype. The V and J genes are TRBV7-9 and TRBJ1-2, with D possibly being TRBD1 (5 bases). CDR3 length: 13 residues. The V gene lost 3 bases and the J gene lost 5 bases, with 10 bases spanning the gap. Germline V gene lookup returns CDR1 SEHNR and CDR2 FQNEAQ (reference sequence). In DNA, the CDR3 is TGTGCCAGCAGCTTGGGGCCGGTATATGGCTACACCTTC. Protein sequence: CASSLGPVYGYTF.

This clonotype was seen repeatedly, ten times or more. This chain connects TRBV6-2 or TRBV6-3 to TRBJ2-1, with D uncertain. The CDR3 consists of 13 residues. V lost 3 bases and J 6 bases, leaving 9 bases between the germline ends. From germline, CDR1 is MNHEY and CDR2 SVGEGT. Here the CDR3 DNA reads TGTGCCAGCAGTTATCGGAGTGGCAATGAGCAGTTCTTC. As protein: CASSYRSGNEQFF.

The chain couples TRBV4-2 to TRBJ2-2; TRBD2 agrees at 8 bases. V was pared by 0 bases and J by 8 bases, with 14 bases of the junction left unmatched. The length of the CDR3 is 18 residues. The V gene's germline CDR1 is LGHNA and CDR2 YNFKEQ. Here the CDR3 reads CASSQDLASGSWGGELFF. DNA of the CDR3: TGTGCCAGCAGCCAAGATTTGGCGAGCGGGAGTTGGGGGGGGGAGCTGTTTTTT.

This clonotype was observed many times. The chain employs TRBV7-9 and TRBJ2-3; possible D gene TRBD1, 6 bases. This CDR3 spans 15 amino acids. Trimming shortened V by 5 bases and J by 3 bases, and 15 bases separated the two germline ends. The germline V gene has CDR1 SEHNR and CDR2 FQNEAQ (reference sequence). Here the CDR3 reads CASSREQGVTDTQYF. The CDR3 nucleotides are TGTGCCAGCAGCCGGGAACAGGGAGTAACAGATACGCAGTATTTT.

As regards this clonotype: Since a much larger clone is just one base distant, this may be a read error. The rearrangement joins TRBV28 to TRBJ2-1; 7 nucleotides match TRBD2. CDR1 and CDR2 from the germline V gene are MDHEN and SYDVKM. J was trimmed by 6 bases and V by 5 bases; bases with no gene match: 10. This CDR3 is built from 15 residues. CDR3 coding DNA: TGTGCCAGCAGTCTCACTAGCGAGAGTATCAATGAGCAGTTCTTC. It codes for CASSLTSESINEQFF.

This clonotype was recorded many times. The chain combines TRBV28 with TRBJ1-2, with D hard to call. The ends were cut back, 7 bases at V and 3 bases at J, with 21 bases in the middle. There are 16 residues in the CDR3. Per germline, CDR1 MDHEN and CDR2 SYDVKM. CDR3: CASTLERRRVYYGYTF. The CDR3 bases are TGTGCCAGCACCCTAGAAAGGAGGAGGGTATACTATGGCTACACCTTC.